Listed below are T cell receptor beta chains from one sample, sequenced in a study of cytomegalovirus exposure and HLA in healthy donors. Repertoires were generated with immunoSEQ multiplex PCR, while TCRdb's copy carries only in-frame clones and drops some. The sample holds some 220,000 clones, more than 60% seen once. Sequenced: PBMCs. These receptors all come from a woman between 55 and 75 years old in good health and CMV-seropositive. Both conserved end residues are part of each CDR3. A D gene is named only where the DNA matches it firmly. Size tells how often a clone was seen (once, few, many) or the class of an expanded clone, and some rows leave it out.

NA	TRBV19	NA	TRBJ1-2	CASSINVLPVSGYTF	TGTGCCAGTAGTATTAATGTTCTTCCGGTGAGCGGCTACACCTTC
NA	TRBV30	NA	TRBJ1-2	CAWKSQGDYGYTF	TGTGCCTGGAAGTCCCAAGGAGACTATGGCTACACCTTC
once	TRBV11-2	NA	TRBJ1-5	CASSSSNSNQPQHF	TGTGCCAGCAGCTCGTCTAATAGCAATCAGCCCCAGCATTTT
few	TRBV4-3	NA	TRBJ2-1	CASSQWGQVIYNEQFF	TGCGCCAGCAGCCAATGGGGGCAGGTCATCTACAATGAGCAGTTCTTC
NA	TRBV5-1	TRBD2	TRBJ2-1	CASSFSLAGGHNEQFF	TGCGCCAGCAGTTTTAGCCTAGCGGGAGGGCACAATGAGCAGTTCTTC
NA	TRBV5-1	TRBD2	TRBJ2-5	CASSLLAGGETQYF	TGCGCCAGCAGCTTACTAGCGGGAGGCGAGACCCAGTACTTC
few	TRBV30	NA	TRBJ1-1	CAWILPTFRDIAEAFF	TGTGCCTGGATTCTACCTACTTTCCGGGACATCGCCGAAGCTTTCTTT
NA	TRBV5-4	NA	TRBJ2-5	CASSLIGARLQEIQYF	TGTGCCAGCAGCTTGATTGGGGCTAGGCTACAAGAGATCCAGTACTTC
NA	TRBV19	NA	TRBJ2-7	CASSSFPGIYEQYF	TGTGCCAGTAGTTCATTCCCAGGGATCTACGAGCAGTACTTC
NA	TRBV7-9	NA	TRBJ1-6	CSSSFYGDNSPLHF	TGTTCCAGCAGCTTCTACGGGGATAATTCACCCCTCCACTTT